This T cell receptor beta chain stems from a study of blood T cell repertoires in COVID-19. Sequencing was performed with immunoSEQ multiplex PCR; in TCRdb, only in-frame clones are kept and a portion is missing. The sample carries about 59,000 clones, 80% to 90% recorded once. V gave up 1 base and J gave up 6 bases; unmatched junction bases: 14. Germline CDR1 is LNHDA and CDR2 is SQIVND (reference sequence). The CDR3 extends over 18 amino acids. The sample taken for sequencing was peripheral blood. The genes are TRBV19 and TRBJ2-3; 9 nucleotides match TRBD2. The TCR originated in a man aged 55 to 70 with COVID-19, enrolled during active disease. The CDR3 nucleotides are TGTGCCAGTAGTATAGGGGGCGGGAGGGCCAAGAGGCCCGATACGCAGTATTTT. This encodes CASSIGGGRAKRPDTQYF.